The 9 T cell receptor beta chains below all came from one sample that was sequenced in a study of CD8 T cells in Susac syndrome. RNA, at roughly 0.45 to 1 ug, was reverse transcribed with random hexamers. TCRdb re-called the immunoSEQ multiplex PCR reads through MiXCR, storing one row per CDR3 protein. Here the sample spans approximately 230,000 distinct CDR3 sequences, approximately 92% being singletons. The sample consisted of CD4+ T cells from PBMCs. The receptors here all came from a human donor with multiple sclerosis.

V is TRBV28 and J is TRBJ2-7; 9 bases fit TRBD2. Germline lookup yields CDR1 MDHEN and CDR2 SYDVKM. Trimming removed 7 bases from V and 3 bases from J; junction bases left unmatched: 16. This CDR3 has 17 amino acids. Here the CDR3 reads CASTDVLAGLLGYEQYF. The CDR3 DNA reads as TGTGCCAGCACCGACGTCCTAGCGGGACTTCTTGGCTACGAGCAGTACTTC.

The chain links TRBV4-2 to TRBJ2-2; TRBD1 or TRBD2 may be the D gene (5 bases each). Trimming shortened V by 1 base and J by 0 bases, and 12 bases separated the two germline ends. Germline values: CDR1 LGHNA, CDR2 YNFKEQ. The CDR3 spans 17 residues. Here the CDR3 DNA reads TGTGCCAGCAGCCAAGTTTCAAGAGGGGCGAACACCGGGGAGCTGTTTTTT. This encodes CASSQVSRGANTGELFF.

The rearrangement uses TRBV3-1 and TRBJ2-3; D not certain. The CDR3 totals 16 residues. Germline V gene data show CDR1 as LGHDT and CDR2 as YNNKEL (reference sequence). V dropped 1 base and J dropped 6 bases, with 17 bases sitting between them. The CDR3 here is CASSQATDWVADTQYF. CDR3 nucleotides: TGTGCCAGCAGCCAAGCAACTGACTGGGTCGCGGATACGCAGTATTTT.

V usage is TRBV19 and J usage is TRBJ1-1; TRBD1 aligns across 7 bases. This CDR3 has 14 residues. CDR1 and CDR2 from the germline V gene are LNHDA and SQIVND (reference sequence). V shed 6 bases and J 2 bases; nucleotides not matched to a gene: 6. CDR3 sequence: CASRERGGNTEAFF. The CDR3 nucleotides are TGTGCCAGTAGGGAAAGAGGGGGCAACACTGAAGCTTTCTTT. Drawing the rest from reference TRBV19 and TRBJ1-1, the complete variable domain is DGGITQSPKYLFRKEGQNVTLSCEQNLNHDAMYWYRQDPGQGLRLIYYSQIVNDFQKGDIAEGYSVSREKKESFPLTVTSAQKNPTAFYLCASRERGGNTEAFFGQGTRLTVV.

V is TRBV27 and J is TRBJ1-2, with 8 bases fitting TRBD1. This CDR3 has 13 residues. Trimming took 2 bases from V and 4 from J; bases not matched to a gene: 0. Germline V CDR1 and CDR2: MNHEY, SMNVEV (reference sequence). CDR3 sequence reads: CASSLTGGYGYTF. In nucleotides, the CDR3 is TGTGCCAGCAGTTTAACAGGGGGCTATGGCTACACCTTC.

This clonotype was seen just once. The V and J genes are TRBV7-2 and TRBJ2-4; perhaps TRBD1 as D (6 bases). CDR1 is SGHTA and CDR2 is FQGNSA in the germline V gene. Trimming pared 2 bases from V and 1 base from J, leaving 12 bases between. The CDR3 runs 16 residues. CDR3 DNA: TGTGCCAGCAGCTTATCCGGGACACCCGCCAAAAACATTCAGTACTTC. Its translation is CASSLSGTPAKNIQYF. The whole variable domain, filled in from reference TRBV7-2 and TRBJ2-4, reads GAGVSQSPSNKVTEKGKDVELRCDPISGHTALYWYRQSLGQGLEFLIYFQGNSAPDKSGLPSDRFSAERTGGSVSTLTIQRTQQEDSAVYLCASSLSGTPAKNIQYFGAGTRLSVL.

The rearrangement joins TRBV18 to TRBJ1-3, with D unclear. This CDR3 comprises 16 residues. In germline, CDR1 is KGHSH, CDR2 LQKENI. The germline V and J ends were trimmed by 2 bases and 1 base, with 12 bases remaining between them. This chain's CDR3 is CASSPMVQDSGNTIYF. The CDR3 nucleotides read TGTGCCAGCTCACCAATGGTTCAGGATTCTGGAAACACCATATATTTT. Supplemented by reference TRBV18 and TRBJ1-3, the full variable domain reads NAGVMQNPRHLVRRRGQEARLRCSPMKGHSHVYWYRQLPEEGLKFMVYLQKENIIDESGMPKERFSAEFPKEGPSILRIQQVVRGDSAAYFCASSPMVQDSGNTIYFGEGSWLTVV.

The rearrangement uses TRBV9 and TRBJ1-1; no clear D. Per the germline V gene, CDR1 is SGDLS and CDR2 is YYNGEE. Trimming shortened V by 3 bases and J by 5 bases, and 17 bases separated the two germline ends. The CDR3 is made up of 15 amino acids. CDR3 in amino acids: CASSAILLTGTEAFF. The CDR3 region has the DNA TGTGCCAGCAGCGCCATACTACTAACTGGGACTGAAGCTTTCTTT. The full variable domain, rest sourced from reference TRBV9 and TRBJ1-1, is DSGVTQTPKHLITATGQRVTLRCSPRSGDLSVYWYQQSLDQGLQFLIQYYNGEERAKGNILERFSAQQFPDLHSELNLSSLELGDSALYFCASSAILLTGTEAFFGQGTRLTVV.

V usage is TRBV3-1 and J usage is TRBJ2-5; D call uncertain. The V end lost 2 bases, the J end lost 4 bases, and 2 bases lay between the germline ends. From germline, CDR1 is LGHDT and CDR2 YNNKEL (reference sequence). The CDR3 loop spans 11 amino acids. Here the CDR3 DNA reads TGTGCCAGCAGCCAAATAGAGACCCAGTACTTC. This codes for CASSQIETQYF.